This T cell receptor (beta chain) was documented in a study of low-dose radiotherapy and immunotherapy resistance in tumors. The ends were cut back, 8 bases at V and 9 bases at J, with 10 bases in the middle. The CDR3 is made up of 11 amino acids. Time point defined: after trial treatment. The treatment: LDRT plus nivolumab, ipilimumab, low-dose cyclophosphamide and aspirin (RACIN trial). First-strand cDNA relied on TRAV- and TRBV-specific primers spanning alpha and beta chains. TCRs underwent around 18 PCR cycles of amplification with a constant-region primer and V-primer adapter. TCRdb reanalysed the reads using MiXCR and keeps one entry per CDR3 protein. The table has about 39,000 distinct CDR3 sequences, 20% seen once.

The sample consisted of PBMCs, taken after low-dose radiotherapy plus immunotherapy. The sequence derives from a female donor with ovarian cancer. This rearrangement joins TRBV12-3 or TRBV12-4 to TRBJ2-2; D is unclear. As DNA, the CDR3 is TGTGCCAGCTCGGGTACTCGGGAGCTGTTTTTT. It codes for CASSGTRELFF.